This TCR beta chain came from a study of radiation and T cells in renal cell carcinoma. There are 17 residues in the CDR3. Germline V gene sequence: CDR1 MNHNS, CDR2 SASEGT. Between the trimmed V and J ends, which lost 4 bases and 0 bases, there was a span of 18 bases. The method was immunoSEQ multiplex PCR; TCRdb's version includes in-frame clones alone and lacks a portion of them. The sample carries roughly 100,000 clones, roughly 90% recorded once. This sample's time point: baseline pretreatment blood. Treatment: 15 Gy SBRT to primary tumor, nephrectomy 4 weeks later. This sequence was found in a man aged 50-60 years with renal cell carcinoma. The source material was blood, sampled from a patient whose treatment included radiotherapy and nephrectomy. The rearrangement uses TRBV6-1 and TRBJ1-1; D uncertain. CDR3 in amino acids: CASSVRATLGLNTEAFF. Written as DNA, the CDR3 is TGTGCCAGCAGTGTCCGGGCCACTCTAGGGCTGAACACTGAAGCTTTCTTT.